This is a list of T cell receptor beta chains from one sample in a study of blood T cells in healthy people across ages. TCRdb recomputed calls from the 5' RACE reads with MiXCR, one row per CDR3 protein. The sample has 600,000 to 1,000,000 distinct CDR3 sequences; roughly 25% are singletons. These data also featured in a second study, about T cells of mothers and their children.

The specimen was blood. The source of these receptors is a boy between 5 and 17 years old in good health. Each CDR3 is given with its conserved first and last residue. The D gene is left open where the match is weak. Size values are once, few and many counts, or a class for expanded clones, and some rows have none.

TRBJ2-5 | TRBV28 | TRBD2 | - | CASSHLAGGDVGMAFF | TGTGCCAGCAGTCACTTAGCGGGAGGGGACGTTGGGATGGCGTTCTTC
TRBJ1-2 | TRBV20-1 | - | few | CSASPPAGRANYGYTF | TGCAGTGCTAGCCCCCCGGCAGGTCGAGCTAACTATGGCTACACCTTC
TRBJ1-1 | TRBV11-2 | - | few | CASSLAGGQRSEAFF | TGTGCCAGCAGCTTAGCGGGCGGGCAGAGGAGTGAAGCTTTCTTT
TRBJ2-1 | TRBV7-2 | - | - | CASTDLRGQFF | TGTGCCAGCACCGACCTCCGAGGGCAGTTCTTC
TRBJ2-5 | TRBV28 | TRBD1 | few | CASSLQGAQETQYF | TGTGCCAGCAGTTTACAGGGGGCGCAGGAGACCCAGTACTTC
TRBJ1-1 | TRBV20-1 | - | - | CSTRGNTEAFF | TGCAGTACGCGAGGAAACACTGAAGCTTTCTTT
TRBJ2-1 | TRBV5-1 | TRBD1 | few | CASSQETGTGGNEQFF | TGCGCCAGCAGCCAAGAAACCGGGACAGGGGGTAATGAGCAGTTCTTC
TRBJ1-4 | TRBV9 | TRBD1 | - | CASSVDRGRGEKLFF | TGTGCCAGCAGCGTTGACAGGGGGCGAGGTGAAAAACTGTTTTTT
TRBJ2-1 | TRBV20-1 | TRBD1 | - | CSAREQGDVTDEQFF | TGCAGTGCTAGAGAACAGGGGGACGTCACCGATGAGCAGTTCTTC
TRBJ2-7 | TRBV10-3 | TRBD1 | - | CAISESRGQTYEQYF | TGTGCCATCAGTGAGTCGAGGGGACAGACCTACGAGCAGTACTTC